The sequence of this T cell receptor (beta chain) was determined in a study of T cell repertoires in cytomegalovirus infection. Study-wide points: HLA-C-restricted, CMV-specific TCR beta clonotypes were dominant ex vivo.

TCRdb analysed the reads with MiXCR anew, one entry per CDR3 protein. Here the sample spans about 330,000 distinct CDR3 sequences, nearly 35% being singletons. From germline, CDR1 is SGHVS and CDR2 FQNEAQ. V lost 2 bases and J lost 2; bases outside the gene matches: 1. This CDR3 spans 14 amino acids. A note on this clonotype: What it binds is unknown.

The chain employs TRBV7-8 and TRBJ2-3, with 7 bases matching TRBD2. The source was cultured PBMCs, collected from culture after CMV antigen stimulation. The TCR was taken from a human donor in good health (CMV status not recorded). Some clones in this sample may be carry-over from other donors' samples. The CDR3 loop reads CASSLSGTTDTQYF. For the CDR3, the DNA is TGTGCCAGCAGCTTAAGCGGGACCACAGATACGCAGTATTTT.